The rows below give T cell receptor beta chains drawn from one sample of a study of blood T cell repertoires in COVID-19. Some clones are missing from TCRdb's copy, which holds only in-frame ones; the method was immunoSEQ multiplex PCR. The sample records some 510,000 clones, around 89% being singletons. What was sequenced was PBMCs or T cells enriched from blood (not recorded which). These receptors all stem from a woman aged 40 to 50 who had recovered from COVID-19. Each CDR3 is given with its conserved first and last residue. A D gene is named only where the DNA matches it firmly. For some rows the clone size is stated as once, few or many, or as a class when expanded; others skip it.

TRBV7-2	TRBD2	TRBJ2-1	.	CASSITSGRGEQFF	TGTGCCAGCAGCATAACTAGCGGGAGGGGGGAGCAGTTCTTC
TRBV2	TRBD1	TRBJ1-1	.	CASSLGTGREAFF	TGTGCCAGCAGTCTCGGGACAGGCCGGGAAGCTTTCTTT
TRBV19	.	TRBJ1-5	.	CASSTDSTNPAGQPQHF	TGTGCCAGTAGTACAGACAGCACGAATCCAGCGGGGCAGCCCCAGCATTTT
TRBV12-5	TRBD1	TRBJ1-2	.	CASGQRPGQHYGYTF	TGTGCTAGTGGTCAACGACCGGGACAGCACTATGGCTACACCTTC
TRBV12-3/TRBV12-4	.	TRBJ2-1	.	CASTPRGTFEQFF	TGTGCCAGCACCCCTAGGGGGACGTTCGAGCAGTTCTTC
TRBV7-8	TRBD2	TRBJ2-7	.	CASSKTSGEQYF	TGTGCCAGCAGCAAGACTAGCGGCGAGCAGTACTTC
TRBV10-3	.	TRBJ1-6	.	CAISETERSHSPLHF	TGTGCCATCAGTGAGACTGAGAGGTCTCATTCACCCCTCCACTTT
TRBV6-5	TRBD1	TRBJ2-7	.	CASSNGGQGLGEQYF	TGTGCCAGCAGTAACGGGGGACAGGGCCTGGGGGAGCAGTACTTC
TRBV5-1	TRBD1	TRBJ2-5	.	CASSLLGQQETQYF	TGCGCCAGCAGCTTGCTGGGACAGCAAGAGACCCAGTACTTC
TRBV5-6	TRBD2	TRBJ2-1	.	CASSPKGAPSGRFGNEQFF	TGTGCCAGCAGCCCCAAGGGGGCGCCTAGCGGGAGGTTCGGCAATGAGCAGTTCTTC
TRBV30	TRBD1	TRBJ1-2	.	CAWSVPGQGWLYGYTF	TGTGCCTGGAGTGTACCGGGACAGGGGTGGCTCTATGGCTACACCTTC
TRBV9	.	TRBJ2-2	.	CASSVDRAGTSTGELFF	TGTGCCAGCAGCGTAGATAGAGCCGGGACAAGCACCGGGGAGCTGTTTTTT
TRBV6-2/TRBV6-3	.	TRBJ1-1	.	CASSLTGNTEAFF	TGTGCCAGCAGTCTGACAGGGAACACTGAAGCTTTCTTT
TRBV19	.	TRBJ1-3	.	CASSIGRVWDSGNTIYF	TGTGCCAGTAGTATCGGCAGGGTCTGGGACTCTGGAAACACCATATATTTT
TRBV12-3/TRBV12-4	.	TRBJ1-1	.	CASSVQVNTEAFF	TGTGCCAGCAGCGTACAGGTGAACACTGAAGCTTTCTTT
TRBV2	TRBD1	TRBJ1-5	.	CASSDWTGTIRNQPQHF	TGTGCCAGCAGTGACTGGACAGGGACTATCCGCAATCAGCCCCAGCATTTT
TRBV25-1	.	TRBJ2-5	.	CASSVGTRGETQYF	TGTGCCAGCAGTGTGGGGACTCGGGGGGAGACCCAGTACTTC
TRBV9	.	TRBJ1-2	.	CASRHRQDYGYTF	TGTGCCAGCAGACATAGACAGGACTATGGCTACACCTTC
TRBV11-2	TRBD1	TRBJ1-2	.	CASSSGQGRAGYTF	TGTGCCAGCAGTTCCGGACAGGGGCGAGCTGGCTACACCTTC
TRBV2	TRBD2	TRBJ2-5	.	CASSGGTSGSQETQYF	TGTGCCAGCAGCGGAGGGACTAGCGGGAGCCAAGAGACCCAGTACTTC
TRBV5-4	.	TRBJ2-3	.	CASSYAGGSDTQYF	TGTGCCAGCAGCTATGCGGGTGGTTCAGATACGCAGTATTTT
TRBV12-5	.	TRBJ1-1	.	CASLNPLGQNTEAFF	TGTGCTAGCTTAAACCCCTTGGGACAGAACACTGAAGCTTTCTTT
TRBV7-6	TRBD2	TRBJ2-1	.	CASSLPSGSNEQFF	TGTGCCAGCAGCTTACCTAGCGGGAGCAATGAGCAGTTCTTC
TRBV9	.	TRBJ2-1	.	CASSVSEGAYNEQFF	TGTGCCAGCAGCGTATCCGAGGGAGCTTACAATGAGCAGTTCTTC
TRBV5-1	.	TRBJ1-2	.	CASSLDGVYGYTF	TGCGCCAGCAGCTTAGACGGGGTCTATGGCTACACCTTC
TRBV6-2/TRBV6-3	TRBD2	TRBJ2-3	.	CASSYQPGGAGVRDTQYF	TGTGCCAGCAGTTACCAGCCCGGGGGAGCGGGAGTGAGAGATACGCAGTATTTT
TRBV9	TRBD2	TRBJ2-1	.	CASGLAGVGSYNEQFF	TGTGCCAGCGGACTAGCGGGAGTGGGGTCCTACAATGAGCAGTTCTTC
TRBV4-3	.	TRBJ1-6	.	CASSLGGGESPLHF	TGCGCCAGCAGCCTAGGAGGGGGGGAATCACCCCTCCACTTT
TRBV27	TRBD1	TRBJ1-2	.	CASSRTGSYGYTF	TGTGCCAGCAGCAGGACAGGAAGCTATGGCTACACCTTC
TRBV27	.	TRBJ2-7	.	CASSPPGPSHEQYF	TGTGCCAGCAGTCCTCCCGGGCCTAGCCACGAGCAGTACTTC
TRBV9	TRBD2	TRBJ2-2	.	CASSVGGLVTAGELFF	TGTGCCAGCAGCGTAGGAGGACTAGTGACGGCCGGGGAGCTGTTTTTT
TRBV29-1	.	TRBJ1-2	.	CSVARENYGYTF	TGCAGCGTCGCACGCGAGAACTATGGCTACACCTTC
TRBV2	.	TRBJ1-2	few	CASSQQGTDYGYTF	TGTGCCAGCAGTCAACAGGGAACCGACTATGGCTACACCTTC
TRBV5-5	.	TRBJ1-2	.	CASSLEGVNYGYTF	TGTGCCAGCAGCTTGGAGGGAGTAAACTATGGCTACACCTTC
TRBV2	TRBD1	TRBJ1-5	.	CASSETWGQRNQPQHF	TGTGCCAGCAGTGAAACCTGGGGACAGCGGAATCAGCCCCAGCATTTT
TRBV7-9	TRBD1	TRBJ2-7	few	CASSLVKGQFSYEQYF	TGTGCCAGCAGCTTAGTTAAGGGACAGTTCTCCTACGAGCAGTACTTC
TRBV18	TRBD2	TRBJ2-3	.	CASSPGLAGYYADTQYF	TGTGCCAGCTCACCGGGACTAGCGGGATATTACGCAGATACGCAGTATTTT
TRBV6-5	.	TRBJ1-2	once	CASSYGQGFLYGYTF	TGTGCCAGCAGTTACGGGCAGGGGTTTCTATACGGCTACACCTTC
TRBV11-2	.	TRBJ1-1	.	CASSESRVLSTEAFF	TGTGCCAGCAGCGAGTCCAGGGTGTTGAGCACTGAAGCTTTCTTT
TRBV29-1	.	TRBJ1-4	.	CSVSVTLNEKLFF	TGCAGCGTTAGCGTCACTCTTAATGAAAAACTGTTTTTT
TRBV10-3	.	TRBJ2-1	.	CAISDPGLTAEQFF	TGTGCCATCAGTGACCCCGGACTAACCGCTGAGCAGTTCTTC
TRBV18	TRBD1	TRBJ1-5	.	CASSGDRAYNQPQHF	TGTGCCAGCTCAGGGGACAGGGCCTATAATCAGCCCCAGCATTTT
TRBV6-1	.	TRBJ1-6	once	CASSERGVHNSPLHF	TGTGCCAGCAGTGAAAGGGGCGTCCATAATTCACCCCTCCACTTT
TRBV3-1/TRBV3-2	TRBD1	TRBJ2-1	once	CASSLGTGSYNEQFF	TGTGCCAGCAGCCTGGGGACAGGCTCCTACAATGAGCAGTTCTTC
TRBV7-2	.	TRBJ2-1	.	CASSLVSLIGGTYNEQFF	TGTGCCAGCAGCTTAGTCTCGTTGATTGGCGGGACTTACAATGAGCAGTTCTTC
TRBV28	.	TRBJ1-5	.	CASSTRPLQGANSNQPQHF	TGTGCCAGCAGTACCCGTCCCCTACAGGGAGCTAATAGCAATCAGCCCCAGCATTTT
TRBV14	TRBD1	TRBJ1-2	.	CASSPYGTGNFGYTF	TGTGCCAGCAGCCCCTATGGGACAGGGAATTTTGGCTACACCTTC
TRBV6-5	.	TRBJ2-1	.	CASSRGSSYNEQFF	TGTGCCAGCAGCAGGGGAAGCTCCTACAATGAGCAGTTCTTC
TRBV7-2	.	TRBJ1-5	.	CASSQTRGQPQHF	TGTGCCAGCAGCCAGACCCGGGGTCAGCCCCAGCATTTT
TRBV2	.	TRBJ1-6	.	CASIWAASGDSPLHF	TGTGCCAGCATATGGGCGGCAAGCGGAGATTCACCCCTCCACTTT
TRBV4-1	TRBD2	TRBJ2-1	.	CASSLTSAEYNEQFF	TGCGCCAGCAGCCTGACTAGCGCCGAGTACAATGAGCAGTTCTTC
TRBV5-6	.	TRBJ1-3	.	CASSLTLNWGLSGNTIYF	TGTGCCAGCAGCTTGACCCTAAACTGGGGGCTTTCCGGAAACACCATATATTTT
TRBV27	TRBD2	TRBJ2-6	.	CASSLYSPGLAIGANVLTF	TGTGCCAGCAGTTTATATTCCCCGGGACTAGCGATCGGGGCCAACGTCCTGACTTTC
TRBV25-1	TRBD2	TRBJ2-3	.	CASKALKRGGTDTQYF	TGTGCCAGCAAAGCTCTCAAACGGGGGGGCACAGATACGCAGTATTTT
TRBV4-2	TRBD1	TRBJ2-1	.	CASSQGGQGHNEQFF	TGTGCCAGCAGCCAAGGAGGACAGGGCCACAATGAGCAGTTCTTC
TRBV27	TRBD1	TRBJ1-1	many	CASSFLGTAYTEAFF	TGTGCCAGCAGTTTTCTCGGGACAGCCTACACTGAAGCTTTCTTT
TRBV4-3	.	TRBJ2-3	once	CASSQVGLRVFRTSTDTQYF	TGCGCCAGCAGCCAAGTCGGACTAAGGGTTTTCAGAACTAGCACAGATACGCAGTATTTT